The following is a T cell receptor beta chain sequence with its context. Its antigen is as yet unknown. V lost 1 base, J lost 2 bases, and 11 bases lay in between. The CDR3 consists of 15 residues. The V gene's germline CDR1 is KGHSH and CDR2 LQKENI. The data stem from a study of cytomegalovirus exposure and HLA in healthy donors. Study-level information: HLA-typed donors contributed some 77 million unique TCRs, which were held in an early data release. The study, taken as a whole, reports: In vitro testing confirmed a few CMV-associated chains as specific for CMV antigens. Later genetic work tied a missense DCLRE1C variant to beta-chain V and J trimming.

With 60 Vbeta and 13 Jbeta primers, the PCR was carried out. Profiled with immunoSEQ multiplex PCR; TCRdb holds only in-frame clones, not every one. The repertoire consists of about 170,000 clones, with roughly 85% occurring once and the leading ten covering more than 2%. This TCR was sampled from a man younger than 30 in good health and CMV-seropositive. This chain joins TRBV18 and TRBJ2-5; D is unresolved. Sequencing was performed on PBMCs. CDR3 amino acids: CASSPRVLGQETQYF. CDR3 coding DNA: TGTGCCAGCTCACCACGGGTCCTAGGTCAAGAGACCCAGTACTTC.